This T cell receptor (beta chain) was retrieved from a study of blood T cells in healthy people across ages. CDR3 size: 16 residues. CDR1 is SGHKS, CDR2 YYEKEE, per germline (reference sequence). Each sample yielded at least 6 micrograms of PBMC total RNA. For this clonotype: The antigen remains unidentified.

The authors ran a second PCR of about 6 to 11 cycles using a sample-barcoded 5' primer and a J-beta primer mix. Sequencing of every sample gave 2.5 million or more CDR3-containing paired-end reads. TCRdb re-called the 5' RACE reads through MiXCR, storing one row per CDR3 protein. Among about a million distinct CDR3 sequences, roughly 51% were seen once, and the ten largest hold about 21%. General study results and limits: Higher diversity and more naive CD4+ cells were features of long-lived donors, compared to aged donors.

The rearrangement joins TRBV5-5 to TRBJ2-7; 10 positions match TRBD1. Gene TRBJ2-5 matches the end of the DNA better, so the J call may be wrong. This TCR was recovered from a woman aged 55-75 years in good health. The sequencing sample was made of blood. The DNA for the CDR3 is TGTGCCAGCAGTAACCATGACAGGGGGCGATGGGAGACCCAGTACTTC. This encodes CASSNHDRGRWETQYF.